This T cell receptor (beta chain) was profiled in a study of T-cell memory formation after mild COVID-19. This clonotype came up a few times. MiXCR, run by TCRdb on the 5' RACE reads, gives a single entry per CDR3 protein. The repertoire includes 530,000 or so distinct CDR3 sequences, 15% to 20% of them detected once, and about 8.6% sits in the top ten. This CDR3 is 15 amino acids long. With 4 bases removed from V and 2 bases from J, the gap between germline ends came to 11 bases. The chain is built from TRBV12-3 or TRBV12-4 and TRBJ2-2; tentative D call: TRBD1 (6 bases). The sequence was collected from an adult woman who had mild COVID-19 (a few samples of this study predate the infection). Cell type and time point are not known. The material sequenced was PBMCs or a T cell subset sorted from them (not recorded which). The CDR3: CASSSQGTNTGELFF. The DNA of the CDR3 is TGTGCCAGCAGTTCTCAGGGGACAAACACCGGGGAGCTGTTTTTT.